This TCR beta chain was recorded in a study of CD8 T cells in ankylosing spondylitis. With V trimmed by 4 bases and J by 2 bases, 6 bases remained unmatched. Looked up from germline, CDR1 is MGHRA and CDR2 is YSYEKL. The CDR3 contains 15 residues. Quantitative molecular-barcoded 5'-RACE generated the TCR beta libraries. TCRdb re-analysed the 5' RACE reads in MiXCR, keeping a single row per CDR3 protein. The sample lists about 460,000 distinct CDR3 sequences, less than 6% seen once, with approximately 4% in the top ten. Study conclusions and caveats: Disease-linked clones reportedly concentrated significantly in matched ankylosing spondylitis synovial fluid. Ankylosing spondylitis blood seemed to carry a telltale TCR beta motif made of fewer than 10 highly homologous variants.

This clonotype was seen only a few times. The antigen is undetermined. The rearrangement links TRBV4-1 to TRBJ2-7; 9 nucleotides match TRBD1. The specimen was blood, either unsorted or a sorted T cell fraction (not recorded which). The clonotype was recovered from a male donor with ankylosing spondylitis. As DNA, the CDR3 is TGCGCCAGCAGCCGAATAGACAGGGGGACCTACGAGCAGTACTTC. This codes for CASSRIDRGTYEQYF.